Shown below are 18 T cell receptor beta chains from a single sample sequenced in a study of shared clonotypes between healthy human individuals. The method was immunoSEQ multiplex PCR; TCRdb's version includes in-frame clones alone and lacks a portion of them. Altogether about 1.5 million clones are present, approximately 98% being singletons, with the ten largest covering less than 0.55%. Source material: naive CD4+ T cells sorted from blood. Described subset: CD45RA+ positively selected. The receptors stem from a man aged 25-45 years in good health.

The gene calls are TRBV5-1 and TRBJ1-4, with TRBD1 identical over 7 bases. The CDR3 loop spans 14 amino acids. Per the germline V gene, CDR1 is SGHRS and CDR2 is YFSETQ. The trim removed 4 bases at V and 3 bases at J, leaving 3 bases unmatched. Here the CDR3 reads CASSRQGPNEKLFF. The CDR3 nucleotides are TGCGCCAGCAGCCGACAGGGTCCTAATGAAAAACTGTTTTTT.

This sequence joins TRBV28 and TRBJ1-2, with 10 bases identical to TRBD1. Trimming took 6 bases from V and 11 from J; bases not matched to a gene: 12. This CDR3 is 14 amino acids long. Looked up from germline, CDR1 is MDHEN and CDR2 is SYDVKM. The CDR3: CASRTSGTGDLYTF. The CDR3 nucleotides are TGTGCCAGCAGGACCTCCGGGACAGGGGACTTATACACCTTC.

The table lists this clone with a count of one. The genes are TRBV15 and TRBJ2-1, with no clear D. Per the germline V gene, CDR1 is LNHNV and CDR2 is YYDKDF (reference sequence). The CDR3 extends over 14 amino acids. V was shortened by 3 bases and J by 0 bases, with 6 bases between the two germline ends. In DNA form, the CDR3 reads TGTGCCACCAGCAGGTATAGCTCCTACAATGAGCAGTTCTTC. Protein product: CATSRYSSYNEQFF.

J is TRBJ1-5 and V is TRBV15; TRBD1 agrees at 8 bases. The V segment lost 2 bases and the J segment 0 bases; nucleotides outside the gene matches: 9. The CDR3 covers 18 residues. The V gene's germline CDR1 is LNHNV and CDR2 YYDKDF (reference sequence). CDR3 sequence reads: CATSRQQGGGGSNQPQHF. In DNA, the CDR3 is TGTGCCACCAGCAGACAACAGGGGGGCGGGGGTAGCAATCAGCCCCAGCATTTT.

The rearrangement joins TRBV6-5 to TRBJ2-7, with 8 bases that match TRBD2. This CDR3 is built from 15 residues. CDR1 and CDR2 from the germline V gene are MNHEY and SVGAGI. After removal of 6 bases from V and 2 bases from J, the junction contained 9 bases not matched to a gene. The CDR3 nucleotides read TGTGCCAGCAGACCCGCGCCGGGACTAGCCTACGAGCAGTACTTC. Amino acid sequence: CASRPAPGLAYEQYF.

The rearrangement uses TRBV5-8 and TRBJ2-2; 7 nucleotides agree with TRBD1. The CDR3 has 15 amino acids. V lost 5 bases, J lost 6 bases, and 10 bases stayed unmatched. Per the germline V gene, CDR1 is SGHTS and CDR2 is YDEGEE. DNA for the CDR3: TGTGCCAGCAGATCGACAGGGCTAGGATCCGGGGAGCTGTTTTTT. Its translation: CASRSTGLGSGELFF.

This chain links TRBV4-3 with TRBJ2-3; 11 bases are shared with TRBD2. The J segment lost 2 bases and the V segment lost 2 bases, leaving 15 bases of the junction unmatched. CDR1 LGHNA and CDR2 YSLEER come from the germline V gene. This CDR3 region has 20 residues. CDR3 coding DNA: TGCGCCAGCAGCCAAAAACTAGCGGGAGAGAGGGGAGGGTACACAGATACGCAGTATTTT. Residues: CASSQKLAGERGGYTDTQYF.

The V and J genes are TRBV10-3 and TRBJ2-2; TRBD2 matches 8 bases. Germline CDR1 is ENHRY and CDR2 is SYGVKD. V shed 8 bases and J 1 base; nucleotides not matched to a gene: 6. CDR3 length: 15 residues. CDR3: CAILASGRNTGELFF. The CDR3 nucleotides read TGTGCCATCCTCGCCAGCGGGAGGAACACCGGGGAGCTGTTTTTT.

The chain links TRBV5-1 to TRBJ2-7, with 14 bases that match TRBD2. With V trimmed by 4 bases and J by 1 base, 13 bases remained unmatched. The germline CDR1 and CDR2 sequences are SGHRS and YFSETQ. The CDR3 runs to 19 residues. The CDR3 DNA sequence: TGCGCCAGCAGCAGAGGATGGGGACTAGCGGGAGCAGTTTCCTACGAGCAGTACTTC. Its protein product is CASSRGWGLAGAVSYEQYF.

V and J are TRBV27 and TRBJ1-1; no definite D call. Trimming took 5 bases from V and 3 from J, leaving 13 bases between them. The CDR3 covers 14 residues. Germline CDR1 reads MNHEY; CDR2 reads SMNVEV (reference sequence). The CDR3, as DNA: TGTGCCAGCAGTGTCACAGATAGGTACACTGAAGCTTTCTTT. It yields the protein CASSVTDRYTEAFF.

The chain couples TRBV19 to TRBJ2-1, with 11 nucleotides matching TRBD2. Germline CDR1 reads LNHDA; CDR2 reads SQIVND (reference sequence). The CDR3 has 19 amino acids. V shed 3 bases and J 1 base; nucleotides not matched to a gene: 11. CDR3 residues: CASSMELLAGVLSYNEQFF. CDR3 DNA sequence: TGTGCCAGTAGTATGGAGTTACTAGCGGGAGTGTTGTCCTACAATGAGCAGTTCTTC. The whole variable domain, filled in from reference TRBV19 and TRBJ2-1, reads DGGITQSPKYLFRKEGQNVTLSCEQNLNHDAMYWYRQDPGQGLRLIYYSQIVNDFQKGDIAEGYSVSREKKESFPLTVTSAQKNPTAFYLCASSMELLAGVLSYNEQFFGPGTRLTVL.

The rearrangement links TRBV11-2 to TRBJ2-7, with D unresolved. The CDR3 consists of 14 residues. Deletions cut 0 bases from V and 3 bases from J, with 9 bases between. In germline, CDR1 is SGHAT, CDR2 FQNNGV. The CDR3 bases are TGTGCCAGCAGCTTAGAGGGTACGTTCTACGAGCAGTACTTC. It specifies CASSLEGTFYEQYF.

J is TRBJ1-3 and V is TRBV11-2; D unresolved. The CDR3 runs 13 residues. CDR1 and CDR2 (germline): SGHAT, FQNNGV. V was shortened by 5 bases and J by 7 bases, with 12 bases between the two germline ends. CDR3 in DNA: TGTGCCAGCAGCCCCCACGCGAGGAACACCATATATTTT. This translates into CASSPHARNTIYF.

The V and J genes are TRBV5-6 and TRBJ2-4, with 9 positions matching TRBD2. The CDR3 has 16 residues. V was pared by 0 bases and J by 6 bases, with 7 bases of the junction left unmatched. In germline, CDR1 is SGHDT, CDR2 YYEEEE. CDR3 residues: CASSLVSGSGVNIQYF. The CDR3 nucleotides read TGTGCCAGCAGCTTGGTTAGCGGGAGTGGTGTAAACATTCAGTACTTC.

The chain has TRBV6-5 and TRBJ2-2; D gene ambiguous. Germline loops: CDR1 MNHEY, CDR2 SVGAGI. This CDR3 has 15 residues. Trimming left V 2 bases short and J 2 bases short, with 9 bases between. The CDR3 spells CASSYVPTNTGELFF. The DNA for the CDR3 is TGTGCCAGCAGTTACGTACCTACCAACACCGGGGAGCTGTTTTTT.

DNA of the CDR3: TGTGCCAGTAGTTCCCGGGGGGCCGCCTACGAGCAGTACTTC. Its translation: CASSSRGAAYEQYF. The chain carries TRBV19 and TRBJ2-7; weak D call: TRBD2 (7 bases). This CDR3 is built from 14 residues. In germline, CDR1 is LNHDA, CDR2 SQIVND (reference sequence). V gave up 5 bases and J gave up 2 bases, with 13 bases separating them.

The CDR3 reads CASSLESGNNEQYF. Written as DNA, the CDR3 is TGCGCCAGCAGCTTGGAGAGCGGGAACAACGAGCAGTACTTC. The chain recombines TRBV5-1 with TRBJ2-7; 7 bases are a match to TRBD2. CDR1 is SGHRS and CDR2 is YFSETQ in the germline V gene. The CDR3 runs to 14 residues. J was trimmed by 5 bases and V by 0 bases; bases with no gene match: 5.

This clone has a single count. The CDR3 here is CASSFLGLETDTQYF. The CDR3 DNA reads as TGTGCCAGCAGTTTCCTGGGGCTAGAAACAGATACGCAGTATTTT. The rearrangement uses TRBV28 and TRBJ2-3; tentative D call: TRBD1 (5 bases). With 3 bases removed from V and 3 bases from J, the gap between germline ends came to 13 bases. CDR3 length equals 15 residues. The germline gives CDR1 MDHEN, CDR2 SYDVKM.